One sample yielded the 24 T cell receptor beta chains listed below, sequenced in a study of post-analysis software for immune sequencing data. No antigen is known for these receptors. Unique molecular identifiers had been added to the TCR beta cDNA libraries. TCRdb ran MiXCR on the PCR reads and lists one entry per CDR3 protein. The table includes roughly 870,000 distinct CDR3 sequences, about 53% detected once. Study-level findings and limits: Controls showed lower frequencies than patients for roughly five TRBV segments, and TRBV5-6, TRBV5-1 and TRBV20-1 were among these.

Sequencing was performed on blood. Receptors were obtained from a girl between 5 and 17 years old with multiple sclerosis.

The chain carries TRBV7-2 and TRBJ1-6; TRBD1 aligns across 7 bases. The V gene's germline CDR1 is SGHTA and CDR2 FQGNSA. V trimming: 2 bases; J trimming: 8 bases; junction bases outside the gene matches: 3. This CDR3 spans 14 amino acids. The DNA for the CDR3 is TGTGCCAGCAGCTTAAGACAGGGCCATTCACCCCTCCACTTT. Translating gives CASSLRQGHSPLHF. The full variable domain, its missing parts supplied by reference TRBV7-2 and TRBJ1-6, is GAGVSQSPSNKVTEKGKDVELRCDPISGHTALYWYRQSLGQGLEFLIYFQGNSAPDKSGLPSDRFSAERTGGSVSTLTIQRTQQEDSAVYLCASSLRQGHSPLHFGNGTRLTVT.

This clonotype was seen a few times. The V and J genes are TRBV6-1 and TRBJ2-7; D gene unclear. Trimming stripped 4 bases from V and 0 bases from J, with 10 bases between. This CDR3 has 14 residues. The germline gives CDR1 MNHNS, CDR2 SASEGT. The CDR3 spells CASSGERSSYEQYF. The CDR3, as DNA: TGTGCCAGCAGTGGTGAACGGAGCTCCTACGAGCAGTACTTC.

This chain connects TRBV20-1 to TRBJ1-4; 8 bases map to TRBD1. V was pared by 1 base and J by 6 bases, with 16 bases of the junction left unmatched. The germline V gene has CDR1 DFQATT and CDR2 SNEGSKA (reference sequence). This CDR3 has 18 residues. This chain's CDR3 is CSARAPPGTGGLDEKLFF. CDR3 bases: TGCAGTGCTAGAGCGCCCCCCGGGACAGGAGGCCTTGATGAAAAACTGTTTTTT.

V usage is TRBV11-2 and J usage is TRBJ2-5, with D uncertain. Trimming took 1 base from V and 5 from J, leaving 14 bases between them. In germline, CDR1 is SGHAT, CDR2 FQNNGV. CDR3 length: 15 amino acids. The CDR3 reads CASSLVPAEWETQYF. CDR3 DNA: TGTGCCAGCAGCTTAGTTCCAGCCGAATGGGAGACCCAGTACTTC.

In nucleotides, the CDR3 is TGTGCCAGCAGCTTGACCGGACAGGGGGCAGGCTATGGCTACACCTTC. Encoded protein: CASSLTGQGAGYGYTF. This sequence joins TRBV7-3 and TRBJ1-2; 11 nucleotides agree with TRBD1. The J segment lost 4 bases and the V segment lost 3 bases, leaving 7 bases of the junction unmatched. Germline lookup yields CDR1 SGHTA and CDR2 FQGTGA. The CDR3 contains 16 residues.

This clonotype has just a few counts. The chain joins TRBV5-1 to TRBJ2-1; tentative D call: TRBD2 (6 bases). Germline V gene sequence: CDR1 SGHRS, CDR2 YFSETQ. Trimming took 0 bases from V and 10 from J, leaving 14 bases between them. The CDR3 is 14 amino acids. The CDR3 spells CASSLARGAGEQFF. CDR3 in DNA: TGCGCCAGCAGCTTGGCGCGGGGCGCCGGCGAGCAGTTCTTC.

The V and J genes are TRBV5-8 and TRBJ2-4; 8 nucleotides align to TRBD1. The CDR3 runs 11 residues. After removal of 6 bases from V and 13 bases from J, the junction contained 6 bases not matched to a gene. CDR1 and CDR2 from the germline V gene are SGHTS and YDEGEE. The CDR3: CASTPRTGQYF. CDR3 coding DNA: TGTGCCAGCACCCCCCGGACAGGGCAGTACTTC.

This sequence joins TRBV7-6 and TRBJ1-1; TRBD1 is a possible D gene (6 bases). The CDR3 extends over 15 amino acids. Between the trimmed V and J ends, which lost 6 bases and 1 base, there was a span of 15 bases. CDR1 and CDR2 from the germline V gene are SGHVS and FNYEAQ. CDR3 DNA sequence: TGTGCCAGCAGGTCGCTGTCAGGGGCGAACACTGAAGCTTTCTTT. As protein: CASRSLSGANTEAFF.

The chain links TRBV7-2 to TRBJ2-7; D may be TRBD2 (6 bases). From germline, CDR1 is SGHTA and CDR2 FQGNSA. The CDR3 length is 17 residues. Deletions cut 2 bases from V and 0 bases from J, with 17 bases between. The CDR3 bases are TGTGCCAGCAGCTTATTTTCCGTAGCGGCCAACTCCTACGAGCAGTACTTC. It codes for CASSLFSVAANSYEQYF.

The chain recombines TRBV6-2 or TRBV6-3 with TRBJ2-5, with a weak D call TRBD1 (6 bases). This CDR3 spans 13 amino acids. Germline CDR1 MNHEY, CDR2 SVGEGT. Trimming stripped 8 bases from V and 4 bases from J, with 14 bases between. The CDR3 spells CASGQNLRETQYF. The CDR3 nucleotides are TGTGCCAGCGGACAGAACCTTCGAGAGACCCAGTACTTC.

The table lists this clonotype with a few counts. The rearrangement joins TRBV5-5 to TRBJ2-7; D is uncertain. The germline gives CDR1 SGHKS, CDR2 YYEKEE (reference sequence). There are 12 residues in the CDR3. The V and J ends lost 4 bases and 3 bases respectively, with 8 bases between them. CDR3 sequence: CASSPHGYEQYF. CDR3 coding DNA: TGTGCCAGCAGCCCTCACGGCTACGAGCAGTACTTC.

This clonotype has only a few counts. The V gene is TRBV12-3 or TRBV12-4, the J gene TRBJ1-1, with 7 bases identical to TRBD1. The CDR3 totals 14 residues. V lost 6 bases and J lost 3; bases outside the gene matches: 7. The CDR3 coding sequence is TGTGCCAGCAGCCTGACAGGGATAGACACTGAAGCTTTCTTT. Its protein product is CASSLTGIDTEAFF.

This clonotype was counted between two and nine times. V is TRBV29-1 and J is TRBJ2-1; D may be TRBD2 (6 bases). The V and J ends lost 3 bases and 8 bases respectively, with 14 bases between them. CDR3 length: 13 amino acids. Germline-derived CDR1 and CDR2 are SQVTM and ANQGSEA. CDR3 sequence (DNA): TGCAGCGTTGAGAACAGACTAGTCCATGAGCAGTTCTTC. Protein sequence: CSVENRLVHEQFF.

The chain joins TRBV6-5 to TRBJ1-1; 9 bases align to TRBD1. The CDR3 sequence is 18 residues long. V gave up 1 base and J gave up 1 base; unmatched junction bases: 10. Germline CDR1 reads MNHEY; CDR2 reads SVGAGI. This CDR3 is CASSYWSMGQGRNTEAFF. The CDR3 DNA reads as TGTGCCAGCAGTTACTGGTCCATGGGACAGGGAAGGAACACTGAAGCTTTCTTT.

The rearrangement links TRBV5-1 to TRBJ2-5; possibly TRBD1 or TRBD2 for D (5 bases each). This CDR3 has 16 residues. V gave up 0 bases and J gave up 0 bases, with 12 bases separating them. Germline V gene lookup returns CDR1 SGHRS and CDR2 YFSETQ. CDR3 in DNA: TGCGCCAGCAGCTTGGTGGGACCTTCGTACCAAGAGACCCAGTACTTC. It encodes CASSLVGPSYQETQYF.

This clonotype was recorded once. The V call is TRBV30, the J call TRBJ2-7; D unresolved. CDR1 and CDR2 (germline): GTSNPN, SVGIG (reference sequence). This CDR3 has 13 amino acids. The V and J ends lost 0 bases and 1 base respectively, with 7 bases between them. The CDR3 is CAWSVSGSYEQYF. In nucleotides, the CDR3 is TGTGCCTGGAGTGTGTCAGGATCCTACGAGCAGTACTTC.

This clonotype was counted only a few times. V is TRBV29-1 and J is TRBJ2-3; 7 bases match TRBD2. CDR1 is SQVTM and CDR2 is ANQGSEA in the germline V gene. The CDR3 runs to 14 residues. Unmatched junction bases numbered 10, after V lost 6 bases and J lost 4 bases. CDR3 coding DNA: TGCAGCGTAAACAGCCGACTAGCAGCAGATACGCAGTATTTT. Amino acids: CSVNSRLAADTQYF.

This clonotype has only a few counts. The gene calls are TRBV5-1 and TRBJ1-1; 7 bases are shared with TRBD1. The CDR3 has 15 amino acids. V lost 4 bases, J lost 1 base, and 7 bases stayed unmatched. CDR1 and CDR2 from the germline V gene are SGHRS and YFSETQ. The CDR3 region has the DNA TGCGCCAGCAGCAATGACAGGGCCGGGAACACTGAAGCTTTCTTT. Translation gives CASSNDRAGNTEAFF.

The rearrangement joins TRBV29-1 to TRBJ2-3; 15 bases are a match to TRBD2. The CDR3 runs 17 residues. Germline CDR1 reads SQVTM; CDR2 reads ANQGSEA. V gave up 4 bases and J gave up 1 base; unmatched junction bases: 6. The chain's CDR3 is CSVAPRTSGRGTDTQYF. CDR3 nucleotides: TGCAGCGTTGCCCCCCGGACTAGCGGGAGGGGCACAGATACGCAGTATTTT.

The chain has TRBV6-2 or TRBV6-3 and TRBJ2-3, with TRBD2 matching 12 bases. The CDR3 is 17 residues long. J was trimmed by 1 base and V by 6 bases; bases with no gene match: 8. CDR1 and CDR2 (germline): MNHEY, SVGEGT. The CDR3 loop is CASSRPTSGGGTDTQYF. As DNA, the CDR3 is TGTGCCAGCAGCCGACCGACTAGCGGGGGTGGCACAGATACGCAGTATTTT.

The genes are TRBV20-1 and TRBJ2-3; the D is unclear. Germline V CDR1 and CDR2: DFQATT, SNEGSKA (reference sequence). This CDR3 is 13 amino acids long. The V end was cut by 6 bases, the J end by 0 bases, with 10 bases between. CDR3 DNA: TGCAGTGCCCCCAGCACTAGCACAGATACGCAGTATTTT. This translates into CSAPSTSTDTQYF.

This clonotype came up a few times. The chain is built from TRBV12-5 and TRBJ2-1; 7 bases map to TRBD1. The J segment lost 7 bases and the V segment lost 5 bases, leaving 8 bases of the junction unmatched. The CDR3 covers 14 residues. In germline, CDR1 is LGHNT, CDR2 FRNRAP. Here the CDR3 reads CASGPPTGANEQFF. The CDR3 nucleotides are TGTGCTAGTGGTCCCCCCACAGGGGCGAATGAGCAGTTCTTC.

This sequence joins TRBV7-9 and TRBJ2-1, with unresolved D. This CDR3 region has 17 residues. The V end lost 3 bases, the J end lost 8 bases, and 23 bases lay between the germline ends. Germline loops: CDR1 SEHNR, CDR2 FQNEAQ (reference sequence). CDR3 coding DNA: TGTGCCAGCAGCTTCCGGACGCAGACGCTGGCGGTGGATGAGCAGTTCTTC. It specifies CASSFRTQTLAVDEQFF.

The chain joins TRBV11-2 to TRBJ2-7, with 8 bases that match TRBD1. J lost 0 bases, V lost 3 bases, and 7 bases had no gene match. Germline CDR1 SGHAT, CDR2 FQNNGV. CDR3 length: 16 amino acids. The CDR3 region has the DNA TGTGCCAGCAGCTTTCCGGGGGACAGGTTCTCCTACGAGCAGTACTTC. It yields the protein CASSFPGDRFSYEQYF.